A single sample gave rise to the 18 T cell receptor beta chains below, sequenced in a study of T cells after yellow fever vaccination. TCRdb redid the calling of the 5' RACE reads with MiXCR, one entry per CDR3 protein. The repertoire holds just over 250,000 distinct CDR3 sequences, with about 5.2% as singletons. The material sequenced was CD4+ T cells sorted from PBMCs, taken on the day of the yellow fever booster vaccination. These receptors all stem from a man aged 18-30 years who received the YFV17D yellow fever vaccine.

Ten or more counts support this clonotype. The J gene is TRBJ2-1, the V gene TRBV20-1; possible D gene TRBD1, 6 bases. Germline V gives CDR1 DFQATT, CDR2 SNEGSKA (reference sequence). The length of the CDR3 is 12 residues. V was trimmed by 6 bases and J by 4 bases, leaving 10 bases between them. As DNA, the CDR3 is TGCAGTGCCATGGACAGTTACAATGAGCAGTTCTTC. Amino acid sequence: CSAMDSYNEQFF.

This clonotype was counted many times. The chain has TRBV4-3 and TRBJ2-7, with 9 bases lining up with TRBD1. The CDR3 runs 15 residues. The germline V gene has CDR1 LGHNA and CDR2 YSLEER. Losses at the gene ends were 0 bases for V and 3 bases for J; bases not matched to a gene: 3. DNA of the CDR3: TGCGCCAGCAGCCAAGAGGGACAGGGCCGCTACGAGCAGTACTTC. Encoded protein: CASSQEGQGRYEQYF.

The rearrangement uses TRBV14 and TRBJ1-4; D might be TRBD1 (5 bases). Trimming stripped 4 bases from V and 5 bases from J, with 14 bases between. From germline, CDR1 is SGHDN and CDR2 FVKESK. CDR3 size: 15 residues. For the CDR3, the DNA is TGTGCCAGCAGCCGACAGTTAGGGTTGAATGAAAAACTGTTTTTT. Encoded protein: CASSRQLGLNEKLFF.

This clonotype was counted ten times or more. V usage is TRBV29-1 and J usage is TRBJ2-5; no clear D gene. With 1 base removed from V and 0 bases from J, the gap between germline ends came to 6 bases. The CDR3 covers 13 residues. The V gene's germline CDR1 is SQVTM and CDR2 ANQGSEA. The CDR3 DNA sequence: TGCAGCGTTGAAGCCCGGTACCAAGAGACCCAGTACTTC. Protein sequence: CSVEARYQETQYF.

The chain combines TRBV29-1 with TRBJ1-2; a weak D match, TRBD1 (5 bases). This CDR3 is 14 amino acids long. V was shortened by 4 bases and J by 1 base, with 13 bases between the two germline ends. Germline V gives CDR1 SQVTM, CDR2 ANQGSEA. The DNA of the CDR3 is TGCAGCGTTGGATTGGGGGGAATTAACTATGGCTACACCTTC. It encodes CSVGLGGINYGYTF.

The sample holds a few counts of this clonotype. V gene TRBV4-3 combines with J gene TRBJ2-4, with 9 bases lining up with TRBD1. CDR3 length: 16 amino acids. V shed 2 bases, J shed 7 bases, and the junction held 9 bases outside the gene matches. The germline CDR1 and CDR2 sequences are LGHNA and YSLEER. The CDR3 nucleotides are TGCGCCAGCAGCCAAAACAGGGGGCTCCTAGGTAACATTCAGTACTTC. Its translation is CASSQNRGLLGNIQYF.

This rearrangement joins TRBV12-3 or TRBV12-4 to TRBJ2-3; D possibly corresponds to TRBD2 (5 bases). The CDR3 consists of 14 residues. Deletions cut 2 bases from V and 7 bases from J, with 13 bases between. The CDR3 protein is CASSLSEEINTQYF. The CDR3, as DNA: TGTGCCAGCAGTTTATCGGAGGAGATCAATACGCAGTATTTT.

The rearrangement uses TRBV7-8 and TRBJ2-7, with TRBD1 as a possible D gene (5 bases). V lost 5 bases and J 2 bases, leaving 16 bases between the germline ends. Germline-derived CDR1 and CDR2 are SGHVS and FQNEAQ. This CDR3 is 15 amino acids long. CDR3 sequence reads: CASSTRDIDAYEQYF. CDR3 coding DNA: TGTGCCAGCAGCACCAGGGATATCGATGCCTACGAGCAGTACTTC. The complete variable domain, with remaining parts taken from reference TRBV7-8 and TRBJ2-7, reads GAGVSQSPRYKVAKRGQDVALRCDPISGHVSLFWYQQALGQGPEFLTYFQNEAQLDKSGLPSDRFFAERPEGSVSTLKIQRTQQEDSAVYLCASSTRDIDAYEQYFGPGTRLTVT.

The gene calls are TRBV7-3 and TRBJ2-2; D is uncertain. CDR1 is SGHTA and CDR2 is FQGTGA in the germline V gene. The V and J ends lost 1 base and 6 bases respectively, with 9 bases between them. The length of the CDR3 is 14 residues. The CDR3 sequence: CASSLMGGAGELFF. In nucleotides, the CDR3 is TGTGCCAGCAGCTTAATGGGTGGGGCCGGGGAGCTGTTTTTT.

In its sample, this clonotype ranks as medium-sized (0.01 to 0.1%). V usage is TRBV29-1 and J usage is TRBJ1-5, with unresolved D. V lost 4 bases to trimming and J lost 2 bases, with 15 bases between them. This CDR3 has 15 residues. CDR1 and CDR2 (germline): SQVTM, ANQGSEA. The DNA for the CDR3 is TGCAGCGTTGCGGACGGTCTAATTGGCAATCAGCCCCAGCATTTT. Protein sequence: CSVADGLIGNQPQHF.

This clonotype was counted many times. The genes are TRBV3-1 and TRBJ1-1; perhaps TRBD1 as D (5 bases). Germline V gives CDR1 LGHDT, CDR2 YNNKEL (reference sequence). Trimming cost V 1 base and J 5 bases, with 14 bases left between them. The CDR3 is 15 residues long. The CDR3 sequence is CASSQGSLQVTEAFF. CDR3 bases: TGTGCCAGCAGCCAAGGCTCGTTACAGGTAACTGAAGCTTTCTTT.

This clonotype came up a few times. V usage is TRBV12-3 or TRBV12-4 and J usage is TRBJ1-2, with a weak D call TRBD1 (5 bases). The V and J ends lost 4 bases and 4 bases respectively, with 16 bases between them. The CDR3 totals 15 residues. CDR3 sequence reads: CASSSGLLYSYGYTF. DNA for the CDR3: TGTGCCAGCAGTTCGGGACTTTTGTATTCCTATGGCTACACCTTC.

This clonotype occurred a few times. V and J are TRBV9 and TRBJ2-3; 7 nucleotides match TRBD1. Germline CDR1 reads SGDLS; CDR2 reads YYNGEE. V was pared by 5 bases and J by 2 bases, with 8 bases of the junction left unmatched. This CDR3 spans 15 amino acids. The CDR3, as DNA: TGTGCCAGCAGTAAAACAGGGGTTCACACAGATACGCAGTATTTT. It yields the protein CASSKTGVHTDTQYF.

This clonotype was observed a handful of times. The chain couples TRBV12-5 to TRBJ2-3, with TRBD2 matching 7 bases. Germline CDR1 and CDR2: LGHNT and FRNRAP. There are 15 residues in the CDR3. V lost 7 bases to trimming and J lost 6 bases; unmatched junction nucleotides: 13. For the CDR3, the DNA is TGTGCTAGTGCCTATCGGGGGGAAGGGTGGGATACGCAGTATTTT. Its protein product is CASAYRGEGWDTQYF.

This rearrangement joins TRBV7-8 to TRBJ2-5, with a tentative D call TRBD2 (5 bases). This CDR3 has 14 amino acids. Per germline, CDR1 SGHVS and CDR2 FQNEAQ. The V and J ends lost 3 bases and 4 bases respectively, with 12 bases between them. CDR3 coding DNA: TGTGCCAGCAGCTTTACTAGGGTTCGAGAGACCCAGTACTTC. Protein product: CASSFTRVRETQYF.

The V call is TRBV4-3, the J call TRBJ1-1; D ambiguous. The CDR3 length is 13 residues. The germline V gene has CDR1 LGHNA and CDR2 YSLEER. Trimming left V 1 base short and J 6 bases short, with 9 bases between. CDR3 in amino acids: CASSQVSPPEAFF. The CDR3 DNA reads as TGCGCCAGCAGCCAAGTATCCCCCCCTGAAGCTTTCTTT.

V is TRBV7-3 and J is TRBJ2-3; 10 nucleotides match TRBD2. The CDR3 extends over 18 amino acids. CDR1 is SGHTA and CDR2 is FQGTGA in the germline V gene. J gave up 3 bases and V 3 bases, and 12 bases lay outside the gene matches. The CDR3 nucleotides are TGTGCCAGCAGCTTTAAAGGAGCTAGCGGGGGATGGACAGATACGCAGTATTTT. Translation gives CASSFKGASGGWTDTQYF.

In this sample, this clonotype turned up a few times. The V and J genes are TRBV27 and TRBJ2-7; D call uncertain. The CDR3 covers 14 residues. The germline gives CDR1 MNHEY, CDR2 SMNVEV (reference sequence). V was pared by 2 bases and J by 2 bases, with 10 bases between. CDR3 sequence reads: CASSLKPATYEQYV. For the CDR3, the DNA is TGTGCCAGCAGTTTAAAACCAGCAACCTACGAGCAGTACGTC.